Listed below are T cell receptor beta chains from one sample, sequenced in a study of blood T cell repertoires in COVID-19. The protocol was immunoSEQ multiplex PCR, while the TCRdb copy is restricted to in-frame clones and leaves out a portion. The sample includes approximately 200,000 clones, approximately 91% of them seen just once. Input material: peripheral blood. These receptors all come from a man in his 70s with active or convalescent COVID-19. Both conserved end residues are part of each CDR3. A D gene is named only where the DNA matches it firmly. Clone size is given for some rows only: seen once, a few or many times, or a class if the clone is expanded.

J,D,size,V,DNA,CDR3
TRBJ1-1,.,.,TRBV6-5,TGTGCCAGCAGTTTTAGACAGGACGTGACGGCGGCTTTCTTT,CASSFRQDVTAAFF
TRBJ1-1,TRBD1,once,TRBV5-1,TGCGCCAGCAGCCCTACGAGGGGACAGGGTGGTCTGAACACTGAAGCTTTCTTT,CASSPTRGQGGLNTEAFF
TRBJ1-2,TRBD1,.,TRBV2,TGTGCCAGCAGCCAGCCCGGACAGGGCTACTATGGCTACACCTTC,CASSQPGQGYYGYTF
TRBJ2-1,.,.,TRBV6-5,TGTGCCAGCGGGGGCTCGCCATACAATGAGCAGTTCTTC,CASGGSPYNEQFF
TRBJ2-5,.,once,TRBV19,TGTGCCAGTAGTGGAGAAGAGACCCAGTACTTC,CASSGEETQYF
TRBJ2-7,TRBD1,.,TRBV6-2/TRBV6-3,TGTGCCAGCAGTTACCCCGGGACAGCCCATGGGGAGCAGTACTTC,CASSYPGTAHGEQYF
TRBJ2-2,TRBD2,.,TRBV19,TGTGCCAGTAGTATAGATAGGTCTAGCGGGAGGCCCGGGGAGCTGTTTTTT,CASSIDRSSGRPGELFF
TRBJ1-4,.,.,TRBV6-5,TGTGCCAGCAGTTACAATCCCAGGAGGAAACTGTTTTTT,CASSYNPRRKLFF
TRBJ2-2,TRBD2,.,TRBV7-9,TGTGCCAGCAGCCTGCGGGGGAGTATGACCGGGGAGCTGTTTTTT,CASSLRGSMTGELFF
TRBJ1-6,.,.,TRBV6-6,TGTGCCAGCAGGGCAACAGGGACGGCTCTTAATTCACCCCTCCACTTT,CASRATGTALNSPLHF
TRBJ2-3,TRBD2,.,TRBV13,TGTGCCAGCAGCTTAGTTCGGGCTAGCGGCCGCACAGATACGCAGTATTTT,CASSLVRASGRTDTQYF
TRBJ2-7,.,many,TRBV5-8,TGTGCCAGCAGCTTCACAACCCTCCGATCCCCCGAGCAGTACTTC,CASSFTTLRSPEQYF
TRBJ1-2,TRBD1,once,TRBV19,TGTGCCAGTAGTATCAAGGGGACAGGGAACTATGGCTACACCTTC,CASSIKGTGNYGYTF
TRBJ2-7,.,once,TRBV5-1,TGCGCCAGCAGTACTAACGGGAGTGGGTCCTACGAGCAGTACTTC,CASSTNGSGSYEQYF
TRBJ2-2,TRBD2,few,TRBV7-6,TGTGCCAGCAGCACCCGGGGGGGCCTCCCGAACACCGGGGAGCTGTTTTTT,CASSTRGGLPNTGELFF
TRBJ2-5,.,.,TRBV2,TGTGCCAGCAGCAGGTTTGGTTCCCAAGAGACCCAGTACTTC,CASSRFGSQETQYF
TRBJ2-5,.,once,TRBV10-2,TGCGCCAGCAGCCCTTTGTATCCAGGGTTGGCGTGGGAGACCCAGTACTTC,CASSPLYPGLAWETQYF
TRBJ2-5,TRBD1,.,TRBV18,TGTGCCAGCTCACCGGCAGGGGGCCTGGAGACCCAGTACTTC,CASSPAGGLETQYF
TRBJ1-2,TRBD1,.,TRBV27,TGTGCCAGCAGTGGGGACAGGATCTATGGCTACACCTTC,CASSGDRIYGYTF
TRBJ1-2,.,few,TRBV5-1,TGCGCCAGCAGCCCCGGAGCTGGACAGCTCTATGGCTACACCTTC,CASSPGAGQLYGYTF
TRBJ1-5,TRBD1,.,TRBV28,TGTGCCAGCAGTTTTGCAGGGGGCGGCAATCAGCCCCAGCATTTT,CASSFAGGGNQPQHF
TRBJ2-7,TRBD1,few,TRBV5-5,TGTGCCAGCAGCAAAGGGACAGGGTTGTCCTACGAGCAGTACTTC,CASSKGTGLSYEQYF
TRBJ2-5,.,.,TRBV28,TGTGCCAGCAGTTTTCAGTTACAAGAGACCCAGTACTTC,CASSFQLQETQYF
TRBJ1-1,TRBD1,.,TRBV20-1,TGCAGTGCTGCTCAGGGGGTTGGAGCTTTCTTT,CSAAQGVGAFF
TRBJ2-1,TRBD2,.,TRBV9,TGTGCCAGCAGCCCTGATTTAGCGGGAGGCGGGGGGCTCTTC,CASSPDLAGGGGLF
TRBJ1-6,.,.,TRBV2,TGTGCCAGCAGTGTATTCAGCTCCTATAATTCACCCCTCCACTTT,CASSVFSSYNSPLHF
TRBJ2-3,.,.,TRBV10-2,TGCGCCAGCATTGGCAGAGGCCCCTTTAGCACAGATACGCAGTATTTT,CASIGRGPFSTDTQYF
TRBJ1-5,TRBD1,.,TRBV28,TGTGCCAGCAGTCTGCTGACAGGGAGCAATCAGCCCCAGCATTTT,CASSLLTGSNQPQHF
TRBJ1-2,TRBD1,once,TRBV5-4,TGTGCCAGCAGACAACAAACCGGGACAGGAAAGGGAGGCTACACCTTC,CASRQQTGTGKGGYTF
TRBJ1-6,TRBD1,.,TRBV5-4,TGTGCCAGCAGCTTGGGGGACAGGGGGTATAATTCACCCCTCCACTTT,CASSLGDRGYNSPLHF
TRBJ2-7,TRBD1,.,TRBV10-2,TGCGCCAGCTCACTGACAGGGGGTTACGAGCAGTACTTC,CASSLTGGYEQYF
TRBJ1-1,.,.,TRBV5-1,TGCGCCAGCAGTAGGGAGACAGGAAGTGACACTGAAGCTTTCTTT,CASSRETGSDTEAFF
TRBJ2-7,.,few,TRBV6-5,TGTGCCAGCAGTTTGAGGGACTCCAGCTCCTACGAGCAGTACTTC,CASSLRDSSSYEQYF
TRBJ2-6,TRBD1,.,TRBV27,TGTGCCAGCAGTCCCCGACAGGGAGCGCCCTCTGGGGCCAACGTCCTGACTTTC,CASSPRQGAPSGANVLTF
TRBJ1-1,.,.,TRBV6-5,TGTGCCAGCCACGGACAGTTGAACACTGAAGCTTTCTTT,CASHGQLNTEAFF
TRBJ1-4,TRBD1,.,TRBV7-9,TGTGCCAGCAGCAAAGACAGGGGGCTCGGAGAAAAACTGTTTTTT,CASSKDRGLGEKLFF
TRBJ1-5,TRBD1,once,TRBV30,TGTGCCTGGAGCGGGACAGGGGATGGGCAGCCCCAGCATTTT,CAWSGTGDGQPQHF
TRBJ2-1,TRBD2,.,TRBV14,TGTGCCAGCAGCCCCAAGAGACTAGCGGGGGGCCGCCGTTCAGGCAATGAGCAGTTCTTC,CASSPKRLAGGRRSGNEQFF